The rows below give T cell receptor beta chains drawn from one sample of a study of cytomegalovirus exposure and HLA in healthy donors. The assay was immunoSEQ multiplex PCR, and TCRdb's table has in-frame clones only and misses some. The sample lists 85,000 to 110,000 clones, around 65% occurring once. Sample: PBMCs. These receptors all stem from a woman aged 50 to 60 in good health and CMV-seronegative. Both conserved end residues are part of each CDR3. A D gene is named only where the DNA matches it firmly. The listing skips clone size in some rows; elsewhere it reads once, few, many or a size class.

d_call j_call clone_size cdr3_length v_call cdr3_nt cdr3_aa
. TRBJ1-4 . 15 TRBV6-6 TGTGCCAGCAGTTATTGGGGCCCCCGGGATGAAAAACTGTTTTTT CASSYWGPRDEKLFF
TRBD1 TRBJ2-7 . 15 TRBV18 TGTGCCAGCGCCCTCGGACAGGGGGCTATTGACGAGCAGTACTTC CASALGQGAIDEQYF
. TRBJ2-7 . 15 TRBV6-5 TGTGCCAGCAGTTACCAGTCCCAGGTACCGTCGGAGCAGTACTTC CASSYQSQVPSEQYF
. TRBJ1-1 . 15 TRBV29-1 TGCAGCGTTGAGGGGTTGGGGCGGGTAGGGGGTGAAGCTTTCTTT CSVEGLGRVGGEAFF
TRBD2 TRBJ2-1 few 14 TRBV28 TGTGCCAGCAGTTTCCGAGGAACTAGCGGGATACAGTTCTTC CASSFRGTSGIQFF
. TRBJ2-7 . 12 TRBV11-3 TGTGCCAGCAGCGCTACCAAGTACGAGCAGTACTTC CASSATKYEQYF
. TRBJ2-2 . 15 TRBV18 TGTGCCAGCTCACTTCGCCCGTTAGAATCCGGGGAGCTGTTTTTT CASSLRPLESGELFF
. TRBJ2-5 . 12 TRBV5-8 TGTGCCAGCAGCTTTCGGCAAGAGACCCAGTACTTC CASSFRQETQYF
. TRBJ1-1 few 18 TRBV7-2 TGTGCCAGCAGCATAAGACAGATATTAACTATGGGGGAGGCTGAAGCTTTCTTT CASSIRQILTMGEAEAFF
. TRBJ2-7 . 14 TRBV18 TGTGCCAGCTCACCGGCCCAGTCACCCTACGAGCAGTACTTC CASSPAQSPYEQYF
. TRBJ1-3 . 15 TRBV11-2 TGTGCCAGCAGCCATTACAGACGCTCTGGAAACACCATATATTTT CASSHYRRSGNTIYF
. TRBJ2-5 once 13 TRBV2 TGTGCCAGCACTGGACTGATACAAGAGACCCAGTACTTC CASTGLIQETQYF
. TRBJ1-3 . 13 TRBV6-5 TGTGCCTCCAAAACAAGATCTGGAAACACCATATATTTT CASKTRSGNTIYF
. TRBJ1-2 few 12 TRBV27 TGTGCCAGCAAGCAGGGGAACTATGGCTACACCTTC CASKQGNYGYTF
TRBD1 TRBJ2-5 . 14 TRBV27 TGTGCCAGCAGTTCTGACAGGGTAACAGAGACCCAGTACTTC CASSSDRVTETQYF
TRBD1 TRBJ1-2 few 13 TRBV29-1 TGCAGCGTTGGGACAGGGTCCCGCTATGGCTACACCTTC CSVGTGSRYGYTF
. TRBJ1-2 few 15 TRBV19 TGTGCCAGTAGTATGTGGCAGGGTATAAACTATGGCTACACCTTC CASSMWQGINYGYTF
TRBD2 TRBJ2-3 . 14 TRBV28 TGTGCCAGCAACTTAGCGGGAGTGACAGATACGCAGTATTTT CASNLAGVTDTQYF
TRBD1 TRBJ1-1 . 16 TRBV5-1 TGCGCCAGCAGCTTGGCGTCAGGGGGCGCGGGCACTGAAGCTTTCTTT CASSLASGGAGTEAFF
. TRBJ2-6 . 16 TRBV18 TGTGCCAGCTCACCACCCATCGGTTCTGGGGCCAACGTCCTGACTTTC CASSPPIGSGANVLTF
. TRBJ2-3 few 13 TRBV5-6 TGTGCCAGCAGCTTACACCTCACAGATACGCAGTATTTT CASSLHLTDTQYF
TRBD1 TRBJ2-3 . 11 TRBV20-1 TGCAGTGCCCCAGGACAGGGGGCGCAGTATTTT CSAPGQGAQYF
TRBD1 TRBJ2-6 . 18 TRBV2 TGTGCCAGCAGTGAAGGGGGACAGGGGTTTTCTGGGGCCAACGTCCTGACTTTC CASSEGGQGFSGANVLTF
. TRBJ2-7 . 12 TRBV11-1 TGTGCCAGCAGCTTAGACACCTACGAGCAGTACTTC CASSLDTYEQYF
TRBD1 TRBJ1-2 . 14 TRBV6-5 TGTGCCAGCAGTAAGACAGGGCAATTCTATGGCTACACCTTC CASSKTGQFYGYTF
. TRBJ1-3 . 21 TRBV7-6 TGTGCCAGCAGTTTTCCACCAGATACCGGGACATTCTCGTCTTCTGGAAACACCATATATTTT CASSFPPDTGTFSSSGNTIYF
. TRBJ2-7 . 14 TRBV4-1 TGCGCCAGCAGCCAAGCGGGAGAAGGGTACGAGCAGTACTTC CASSQAGEGYEQYF
. TRBJ1-1 . 16 TRBV19 TGTGCCAGTAGTCAGACCCCCGGAGCGCGGGGGTGGGGAGCTTTCTTT CASSQTPGARGWGAFF
. TRBJ1-4 . 15 TRBV7-9 TGTGCCAGCAGCTTAGGCAGGGGAACTAATGAAAAACTGTTTTTT CASSLGRGTNEKLFF
. TRBJ2-7 . 14 TRBV28 TGTGCCAGCTCCTATGAGGGTCTTTGGTACGAGCAGTACTTC CASSYEGLWYEQYF
TRBD2 TRBJ2-3 few 13 TRBV19 TGTGCCAGTGGACTAGCGCTGGCAGATACGCAGTATTTT CASGLALADTQYF
. TRBJ1-1 . 13 TRBV9 TGTGCCAGCGCCGTGGGGACATCCACTGAAGCTTTCTTT CASAVGTSTEAFF
TRBD1 TRBJ2-7 . 14 TRBV6-5 TGTGCCAGCAGTTGGGGACAGGGCCCCTACGAGCAGTACTTC CASSWGQGPYEQYF
TRBD1 TRBJ2-7 . 14 TRBV7-2 TGTGCCAGCAGCAAGGACAGGGGGCAGTACGAGCAGTACTTC CASSKDRGQYEQYF
TRBD1 TRBJ2-5 . 13 TRBV4-1 TGCGCCAGCAGCCAAGAGAACAGGGGACCCCGTCACTTC CASSQENRGPRHF
. TRBJ2-1 . 16 TRBV21-1 TGTGCCAGCAGCAAAAATCCTCCGCGCTCCTACAATGAGCAGTTCTTC CASSKNPPRSYNEQFF
. TRBJ1-3 few 14 TRBV9 TGTGCCAGCTCCACAGCTCTCTCTGGAAACACCATATATTTT CASSTALSGNTIYF
TRBD2 TRBJ2-1 . 18 TRBV4-3 TGCGCCAGCAGCCAAGAAGGAGCGGGAGGGGGCTCCTACAATGAGCAGTTCTTC CASSQEGAGGGSYNEQFF
. TRBJ1-1 . 14 TRBV13 TGTGCCAGCAGCTTACGTCGGGTGAACACTGAAGCTTTCTTT CASSLRRVNTEAFF
. TRBJ1-5 once 14 TRBV28 TGTGCCAGCAGTTTATCGCTTCGCGGTCAGCCCCAGCATTTT CASSLSLRGQPQHF
. TRBJ2-2 . 15 TRBV4-1 TGCGCCAGCAGCCTTCGGCGGCTCAACACCGGGGAGCTGTTTTTT CASSLRRLNTGELFF
TRBD2 TRBJ2-5 . 13 TRBV13 TGTGCCAGCGGGCTAGCGGGAGGAGAGACCCAGTACTTC CASGLAGGETQYF
. TRBJ1-5 few 13 TRBV19 TGTGCCAGTAGTATGGAGGGACTTCTGCTCCAGCATTTT CASSMEGLLLQHF
. TRBJ1-4 . 15 TRBV6-1 TGTGCCAGCAATGGAGCCAGGGCGCCTAATGAAAAACTGTTTTTT CASNGARAPNEKLFF
TRBD2 TRBJ2-1 . 16 TRBV7-8 TGTGCCAGCAGCTTATTAGGGACTAGAGTCTACAATGAGCAGTTCTTC CASSLLGTRVYNEQFF